This TCR beta chain originates from a study of T cells expressing NK-cell markers. Study findings and constraints: The CD3+CD56-NKG2C+ fraction was also led by these clonotypes in several donors. As a fraction of CD8+ T cells, dominant NKG2C+ clonotypes reached about 1.0-8% in roughly 6 donors. Questions lingered over whether expanded NKG2C+ T cell clones were HCMV-specific.

About this clonotype: No antigen is known for it.

The CDR3 is made up of 15 amino acids. Germline loops: CDR1 MNHEY, CDR2 SMNVEV (reference sequence). A 5'RACE template switching approach incorporating UMIs was used to make TCR beta cDNA. TCRdb reprocessed the 5' RACE reads, with one entry per CDR3 protein and no DNA. Its clone listing holds roughly 380,000 distinct CDR3 sequences. This chain links TRBV27 with TRBJ2-1; the D gene TCRdb calls, TRBD1, cannot be checked with no DNA. Sequenced material: blood T cells: a sorted CD56 or NKG2C T cell subset, CD4+ or CD8+ T cells, or bulk PBMC T cells (not recorded which). The clonotype originates from a man aged 18-70 years in good health. CDR3 in amino acids: CASRPSSATYNEQFF.